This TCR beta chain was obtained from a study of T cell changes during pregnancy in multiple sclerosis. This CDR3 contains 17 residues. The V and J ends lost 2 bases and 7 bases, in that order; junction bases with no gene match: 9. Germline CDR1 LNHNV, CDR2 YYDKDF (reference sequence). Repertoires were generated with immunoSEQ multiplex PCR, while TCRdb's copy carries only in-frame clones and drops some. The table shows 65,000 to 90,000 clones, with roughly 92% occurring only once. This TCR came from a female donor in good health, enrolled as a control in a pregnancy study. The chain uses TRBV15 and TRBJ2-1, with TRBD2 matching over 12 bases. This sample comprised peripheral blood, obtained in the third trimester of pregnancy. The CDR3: CATSRSPGLAGGNEQFF. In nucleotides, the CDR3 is TGTGCCACCAGCAGATCCCCCGGGCTAGCGGGGGGGAATGAGCAGTTCTTC.